These T cell receptor beta chains were read from a single sample in a study of post-analysis software for immune sequencing data. TCRdb reanalysed the PCR reads using MiXCR and keeps one entry per CDR3 protein. This sample yields about 770,000 distinct CDR3 sequences, of which around 46% are seen a single time; roughly 5.2% belongs to the top ten. The sample consisted of blood. These receptors were taken from a girl aged 5 to 17 with multiple sclerosis. The CDR3 runs from the conserved cysteine through the conserved F or W. Each record gives: V gene, J gene, D gene, clone size, CDR3 DNA, CDR3 protein. D genes are given only for firm matches. Size values are once, few and many counts, or a class for expanded clones, and some rows have none.

v_call: TRBV20-1
j_call: TRBJ2-3
d_call: -
clone_size: few
cdr3_nt: TGCAGTGCTATCCAACGGAGAGATACGCAGTATTTT
cdr3_aa: CSAIQRRDTQYF

v_call: TRBV11-1
j_call: TRBJ2-7
d_call: -
clone_size: once
cdr3_nt: TGTGCCAGCAGCCTCCGGACGGATGTCAGCTCCTACGAGCAATACTTC
cdr3_aa: CASSLRTDVSSYEQYF

v_call: TRBV6-2/TRBV6-3
j_call: TRBJ2-1
d_call: -
clone_size: -
cdr3_nt: TGTGCCAGCAGTAACTCGCACTACAATGAGCAGTTCTTC
cdr3_aa: CASSNSHYNEQFF

v_call: TRBV5-6
j_call: TRBJ1-5
d_call: TRBD1
clone_size: once
cdr3_nt: TGTGCCAGCAGCTTATATTACAGGGGAGACCAGCCCCAGCATTTT
cdr3_aa: CASSLYYRGDQPQHF

v_call: TRBV6-2/TRBV6-3
j_call: TRBJ1-2
d_call: -
clone_size: -
cdr3_nt: TGTGCCAGCAGTTCTCTTATTAACTATGGCTACACCTTC
cdr3_aa: CASSSLINYGYTF

v_call: TRBV11-1
j_call: TRBJ2-7
d_call: -
clone_size: few
cdr3_nt: TGTGCCAGCAGCTTGGTGGCTTTCTACGAGCAGTACTTC
cdr3_aa: CASSLVAFYEQYF

v_call: TRBV29-1
j_call: TRBJ2-5
d_call: -
clone_size: many
cdr3_nt: TGCAGCGTAGGCAACACGGAGACCCAGTACTTC
cdr3_aa: CSVGNTETQYF

v_call: TRBV4-2
j_call: TRBJ1-4
d_call: TRBD1
clone_size: -
cdr3_nt: TGTGCCAGCAGCTCGACAGGGAGAAATGAAAAACTGTTTTTT
cdr3_aa: CASSSTGRNEKLFF

v_call: TRBV5-1
j_call: TRBJ1-4
d_call: -
clone_size: few
cdr3_nt: TGCGCCAGCAGCTTGGGTACAGCAAAAAATGAAAAACTGTTTTTT
cdr3_aa: CASSLGTAKNEKLFF

v_call: TRBV6-6
j_call: TRBJ2-7
d_call: -
clone_size: -
cdr3_nt: TGTGCCAGCAGTTTTGAGGGAGGAGGGTACGAGCAGTACTTC
cdr3_aa: CASSFEGGGYEQYF

v_call: TRBV15
j_call: TRBJ1-6
d_call: -
clone_size: few
cdr3_nt: TGTGCCACTAAAACGGGGTATAATTCACCCCTCCACTTT
cdr3_aa: CATKTGYNSPLHF

v_call: TRBV24-1
j_call: TRBJ2-2
d_call: TRBD2
clone_size: -
cdr3_nt: TGTGCCACCAGTGAAGGCGGGGGGACACCGAACGCCGGGGAGCTGTTTTTT
cdr3_aa: CATSEGGGTPNAGELFF

v_call: TRBV28
j_call: TRBJ1-2
d_call: -
clone_size: -
cdr3_nt: TGTGCCAGCTACCTAGGCCCCGGGGATGGCTACACCTTC
cdr3_aa: CASYLGPGDGYTF

v_call: TRBV28
j_call: TRBJ2-6
d_call: -
clone_size: -
cdr3_nt: TGCGCCAGCAGTTTAGGCAGCCCCTTCACCACATACTCTGGGGCCAACGTCCTGACTTTC
cdr3_aa: CASSLGSPFTTYSGANVLTF

v_call: TRBV29-1
j_call: TRBJ2-1
d_call: TRBD1
clone_size: -
cdr3_nt: TGCAGCGTTGAAGACAGAGCAGGGGGGCAGTTCTTC
cdr3_aa: CSVEDRAGGQFF

v_call: TRBV15
j_call: TRBJ2-2
d_call: TRBD1
clone_size: -
cdr3_nt: TGTGCCACCAGTCCCGGGTCAGGGGGTGGCACCGGGGAGCTGTTTTTT
cdr3_aa: CATSPGSGGGTGELFF

v_call: TRBV7-8
j_call: TRBJ2-7
d_call: TRBD2
clone_size: few
cdr3_nt: TGTGCCAGCAGCCCCCTGGCGGGAGTCAGTGAGCAGTACTTC
cdr3_aa: CASSPLAGVSEQYF

v_call: TRBV20-1
j_call: TRBJ2-1
d_call: -
clone_size: -
cdr3_nt: TGCAGTGCTAGGCCCACAATTAGCTTCTTGGGCAATGAGCAGTTCTTC
cdr3_aa: CSARPTISFLGNEQFF

v_call: TRBV12-3/TRBV12-4
j_call: TRBJ2-5
d_call: -
clone_size: few
cdr3_nt: TGTGCCAGCAGTTTTACCCAAGAGCAGTACTTC
cdr3_aa: CASSFTQEQYF

v_call: TRBV28
j_call: TRBJ2-4
d_call: -
clone_size: few
cdr3_nt: TGTGCCAGCAGTTTACGGGCAGGCCTAGCCAAAAACATTCAGTACTTC
cdr3_aa: CASSLRAGLAKNIQYF

v_call: TRBV27
j_call: TRBJ1-1
d_call: -
clone_size: few
cdr3_nt: TGTGCCAGCAGCCTTAATAGATGGGGGGTTTCCGAACATGACACTGAAGCTTTCTTT
cdr3_aa: CASSLNRWGVSEHDTEAFF

v_call: TRBV7-9
j_call: TRBJ1-6
d_call: -
clone_size: -
cdr3_nt: TGTGCCAGCAGCCGGGGGCCTAGCTCCTATAATTCACCCCTCCACTTT
cdr3_aa: CASSRGPSSYNSPLHF

v_call: TRBV20-1
j_call: TRBJ2-5
d_call: -
clone_size: -
cdr3_nt: TGCAGTGCCAGATACCCCCAGGCTGGGACCCAGTACTTC
cdr3_aa: CSARYPQAGTQYF

v_call: TRBV2
j_call: TRBJ2-1
d_call: -
clone_size: -
cdr3_nt: TGTGCCAGTAGTGAAGTCAGGAGCTCCTACAATGAGCAGTTCTTC
cdr3_aa: CASSEVRSSYNEQFF

v_call: TRBV6-6
j_call: TRBJ2-5
d_call: -
clone_size: -
cdr3_nt: TGTGCCAGCAGTTACTCTAATTTGGAGACCCAGTACTTC
cdr3_aa: CASSYSNLETQYF